This TCR beta chain was captured in a study of blood T cell repertoires in COVID-19. The CDR3 covers 17 residues. The V and J ends lost 0 bases and 2 bases respectively, with 17 bases between them. In germline, CDR1 is LGHNA, CDR2 YSLEER. The method was immunoSEQ multiplex PCR; TCRdb's version includes in-frame clones alone and lacks a portion of them. The repertoire holds about 370,000 clones, with 75% to 90% as singletons. The chain recombines TRBV4-3 with TRBJ2-7, with a tentative D call TRBD1 (6 bases). Sample: PBMCs or T cells enriched from blood (not recorded which). This clonotype was obtained from a man between 18 and 29 years old who had recovered from COVID-19. The CDR3: CASSQDLRGTATYEQYF. As DNA, the CDR3 is TGCGCCAGCAGCCAAGATCTAAGGGGGACCGCCACCTACGAGCAGTACTTC.